The rows below give T cell receptor beta chains drawn from one sample of a study of blood T cell repertoires in COVID-19. Measured with immunoSEQ multiplex PCR; TCRdb has only the in-frame clones, and not every one. The sample has 150,000 to 200,000 clones; about four fifths are singletons. Sequencing was carried out using peripheral blood. Source of these receptors: a man aged 55 to 70 with acute or convalescent COVID-19. The CDR3 runs from the conserved cysteine through the conserved F or W. Fields, in order: V gene, J gene, clone size, D gene, CDR3 protein, CDR3 DNA. A D gene is named only where the DNA matches it firmly. The listing skips clone size in some rows; elsewhere it reads once, few, many or a size class.

V gene: TRBV19; J gene: TRBJ1-6; clone size: .; D gene: TRBD1; CDR3 protein: CATGSRGPNSPLHF; CDR3 DNA: TGTGCCACGGGATCCAGGGGGCCCAATTCACCCCTCCACTTT
V gene: TRBV27; J gene: TRBJ2-1; clone size: .; D gene: .; CDR3 protein: CASSLAGSFYEQFF; CDR3 DNA: TGTGCCAGCAGTTTAGCTGGTAGTTTCTATGAGCAGTTCTTC
V gene: TRBV20-1; J gene: TRBJ1-1; clone size: .; D gene: .; CDR3 protein: CSASRQVDTEAFF; CDR3 DNA: TGCAGTGCTAGTAGGCAGGTCGACACTGAAGCTTTCTTT
V gene: TRBV18; J gene: TRBJ2-1; clone size: .; D gene: TRBD2; CDR3 protein: CASSPRTSGPYNEQFF; CDR3 DNA: TGTGCCAGCTCACCGCGGACTAGCGGGCCATACAATGAGCAGTTCTTC
V gene: TRBV7-2; J gene: TRBJ1-2; clone size: few; D gene: .; CDR3 protein: CASSSSGGSYGYTF; CDR3 DNA: TGTGCCAGCAGCTCCTCCGGGGGGTCCTATGGCTACACCTTC
V gene: TRBV9; J gene: TRBJ2-7; clone size: .; D gene: TRBD2; CDR3 protein: CASSVGTSGSAMEGEQYF; CDR3 DNA: TGTGCCAGCAGCGTAGGGACTAGCGGGAGTGCTATGGAGGGCGAGCAGTACTTC
V gene: TRBV7-3; J gene: TRBJ2-2; clone size: .; D gene: .; CDR3 protein: CASSPTGSMYTGELFF; CDR3 DNA: TGTGCCAGCAGCCCGACAGGATCGATGTACACCGGGGAGCTGTTTTTT
V gene: TRBV18; J gene: TRBJ2-4; clone size: few; D gene: TRBD1; CDR3 protein: CASSPRQGSIAKNIQYF; CDR3 DNA: TGTGCCAGCTCACCCCGACAGGGGAGCATCGCCAAAAACATTCAGTACTTC
V gene: TRBV6-5; J gene: TRBJ2-1; clone size: .; D gene: TRBD2; CDR3 protein: CASSRAGGWNEQFF; CDR3 DNA: TGTGCCAGCAGCCGGGCGGGAGGGTGGAATGAGCAGTTCTTC
V gene: TRBV6-2/TRBV6-3; J gene: TRBJ1-5; clone size: .; D gene: TRBD1; CDR3 protein: CASSYIPGQGYSNQPQHF; CDR3 DNA: TGTGCCAGCAGTTATATCCCGGGACAGGGTTACAGCAATCAGCCCCAGCATTTT
V gene: TRBV9; J gene: TRBJ1-2; clone size: .; D gene: TRBD1; CDR3 protein: CASSAGRDRVNYGYTF; CDR3 DNA: TGTGCCAGCAGCGCCGGCCGGGACAGGGTAAACTATGGCTACACCTTC
V gene: TRBV2; J gene: TRBJ2-2; clone size: .; D gene: TRBD1; CDR3 protein: CASNPRTGGSGELFF; CDR3 DNA: TGTGCCAGCAATCCAAGGACAGGGGGCTCCGGGGAGCTGTTTTTT
V gene: TRBV28; J gene: TRBJ2-7; clone size: .; D gene: TRBD1; CDR3 protein: CASSPGGQGAAEQYF; CDR3 DNA: TGTGCCAGCAGTCCTGGGGGACAGGGGGCCGCCGAGCAGTACTTC
V gene: TRBV5-8; J gene: TRBJ1-4; clone size: .; D gene: TRBD1; CDR3 protein: CASSQGGEKLFF; CDR3 DNA: TGTGCCAGCAGCCAGGGGGGAGAAAAACTGTTTTTT
V gene: TRBV9; J gene: TRBJ1-3; clone size: .; D gene: .; CDR3 protein: CASSVTPTGRSGNTIYF; CDR3 DNA: TGTGCCAGCAGCGTTACCCCGACAGGACGCTCTGGAAACACCATATATTTT
V gene: TRBV15; J gene: TRBJ2-3; clone size: .; D gene: .; CDR3 protein: CATSRDRTTDTQYF; CDR3 DNA: TGTGCCACCAGCAGGGACAGAACCACAGATACGCAGTATTTT
V gene: TRBV27; J gene: TRBJ1-4; clone size: .; D gene: .; CDR3 protein: CASSSQGWEKLFF; CDR3 DNA: TGTGCCAGCAGTAGCCAGGGGTGGGAAAAACTGTTTTTT
V gene: TRBV7-3; J gene: TRBJ1-1; clone size: .; D gene: TRBD1; CDR3 protein: CASSSGTGAEAFF; CDR3 DNA: TGTGCCAGCAGCTCCGGGACAGGGGCTGAAGCTTTCTTT
V gene: TRBV2; J gene: TRBJ2-1; clone size: .; D gene: TRBD2; CDR3 protein: CASTGWSGTSGRYNEQFF; CDR3 DNA: TGTGCCAGCACCGGATGGTCTGGGACTAGCGGGAGGTACAATGAGCAGTTCTTC
V gene: TRBV7-9; J gene: TRBJ1-2; clone size: .; D gene: .; CDR3 protein: CASSLALKGAYGYTF; CDR3 DNA: TGTGCCAGCAGCTTAGCTTTAAAAGGGGCCTATGGCTACACCTTC
V gene: TRBV7-9; J gene: TRBJ2-7; clone size: .; D gene: TRBD1; CDR3 protein: CASSSGRTGEYEQYF; CDR3 DNA: TGTGCCAGCAGCTCCGGTCGGACAGGGGAATACGAGCAGTACTTC
V gene: TRBV7-9; J gene: TRBJ2-1; clone size: .; D gene: .; CDR3 protein: CASSLAGDNEQFF; CDR3 DNA: TGTGCCAGCAGCTTAGCGGGAGACAATGAGCAGTTCTTC
V gene: TRBV10-2; J gene: TRBJ1-5; clone size: .; D gene: .; CDR3 protein: CASQAGNTQPQHF; CDR3 DNA: TGCGCCAGCCAAGCAGGGAATACTCAGCCCCAGCATTTT
V gene: TRBV18; J gene: TRBJ2-2; clone size: .; D gene: TRBD2; CDR3 protein: CASSPAVRETVTGELFF; CDR3 DNA: TGTGCCAGCTCACCAGCGGTGCGGGAGACGGTCACCGGGGAGCTGTTTTTT
V gene: TRBV6-2/TRBV6-3; J gene: TRBJ2-2; clone size: .; D gene: TRBD2; CDR3 protein: CASSRRLAGNTGELFF; CDR3 DNA: TGTGCCAGCAGTCGCAGACTAGCGGGAAACACCGGGGAGCTGTTTTTT
V gene: TRBV9; J gene: TRBJ2-2; clone size: .; D gene: TRBD2; CDR3 protein: CASSPTSGGASGELFF; CDR3 DNA: TGTGCCAGCAGCCCCACCAGCGGGGGGGCCTCCGGGGAGCTGTTTTTT
V gene: TRBV25-1; J gene: TRBJ1-4; clone size: few; D gene: TRBD1; CDR3 protein: CASMVSGGEKLFF; CDR3 DNA: TGTGCCAGCATGGTATCAGGGGGTGAAAAACTGTTTTTT
V gene: TRBV7-2; J gene: TRBJ1-3; clone size: .; D gene: .; CDR3 protein: CASSLGVTSGNTIYF; CDR3 DNA: TGTGCCAGCAGCTTAGGCGTTACCTCTGGAAACACCATATATTTT
V gene: TRBV27; J gene: TRBJ1-2; clone size: .; D gene: TRBD1; CDR3 protein: CASSFGQGRFQYGYTF; CDR3 DNA: TGTGCCAGCAGTTTCGGACAGGGGAGGTTTCAATATGGCTACACCTTC
V gene: TRBV6-5; J gene: TRBJ1-6; clone size: .; D gene: .; CDR3 protein: CATSKQRTVDSPLHF; CDR3 DNA: TGTGCCACCAGTAAGCAGAGGACAGTAGATTCACCCCTCCACTTT
V gene: TRBV12-3/TRBV12-4; J gene: TRBJ1-1; clone size: .; D gene: .; CDR3 protein: CASSSHTNTEAFF; CDR3 DNA: TGTGCCAGCAGTTCCCACACAAACACTGAAGCTTTCTTT
V gene: TRBV7-7; J gene: TRBJ1-6; clone size: .; D gene: TRBD1; CDR3 protein: CASSHGQAIYNSPLHF; CDR3 DNA: TGTGCCAGCAGCCACGGACAGGCCATCTATAATTCACCCCTCCACTTT
V gene: TRBV18; J gene: TRBJ2-7; clone size: .; D gene: .; CDR3 protein: CASSPLSPVTGFLSYEQYF; CDR3 DNA: TGTGCCAGCTCACCACTAAGCCCTGTCACAGGATTCCTCTCCTACGAGCAGTACTTT
V gene: TRBV6-5; J gene: TRBJ2-7; clone size: .; D gene: TRBD2; CDR3 protein: CASRRDYTSYEQYF; CDR3 DNA: TGTGCCAGCCGGCGGGACTATACGTCCTACGAGCAGTACTTC
V gene: TRBV7-8; J gene: TRBJ2-7; clone size: .; D gene: .; CDR3 protein: CASSLFGQRTYEQYF; CDR3 DNA: TGTGCCAGCAGCTTATTTGGACAGAGGACCTACGAGCAGTACTTC
V gene: TRBV5-1; J gene: TRBJ1-5; clone size: .; D gene: TRBD1; CDR3 protein: CASSLDGTGGNQPQHF; CDR3 DNA: TGCGCCAGCAGCTTGGATGGGACAGGGGGGAATCAGCCCCAGCATTTT
V gene: TRBV19; J gene: TRBJ1-4; clone size: .; D gene: .; CDR3 protein: CASSSGQSATNEKLFF; CDR3 DNA: TGTGCCAGTAGTAGCGGACAGAGTGCAACTAATGAAAAACTGTTTTTT
V gene: TRBV6-1; J gene: TRBJ1-3; clone size: .; D gene: .; CDR3 protein: CASSERGFSGNTIYF; CDR3 DNA: TGTGCCAGCAGTGAAAGGGGGTTCTCTGGAAACACCATATATTTT
V gene: TRBV19; J gene: TRBJ1-5; clone size: .; D gene: .; CDR3 protein: CASSTSQFSNQPQHF; CDR3 DNA: TGTGCCAGTAGTACGTCGCAGTTTAGCAATCAGCCCCAGCATTTT
V gene: TRBV7-9; J gene: TRBJ2-1; clone size: few; D gene: TRBD2; CDR3 protein: CASSFPGRADEQFF; CDR3 DNA: TGTGCCAGCAGCTTCCCCGGGAGGGCGGATGAGCAGTTCTTC
V gene: TRBV9; J gene: TRBJ1-1; clone size: .; D gene: .; CDR3 protein: CASSSQDSPEEAFF; CDR3 DNA: TGTGCCAGCAGCTCCCAGGACAGTCCTGAGGAAGCTTTCTTT
V gene: TRBV4-2; J gene: TRBJ2-3; clone size: .; D gene: .; CDR3 protein: CASSQGKGADTQYF; CDR3 DNA: TGTGCCAGCAGCCAAGGAAAGGGAGCAGATACGCAGTATTTT
V gene: TRBV3-1/TRBV3-2; J gene: TRBJ1-6; clone size: .; D gene: TRBD1; CDR3 protein: CASTQQGTGSPLHF; CDR3 DNA: TGTGCCAGCACCCAGCAGGGGACAGGTTCACCCCTCCACTTT
V gene: TRBV19; J gene: TRBJ1-6; clone size: .; D gene: .; CDR3 protein: CASRPGTNSPLHF; CDR3 DNA: TGTGCCAGTAGACCGGGAACAAATTCACCCCTCCACTTT
V gene: TRBV19; J gene: TRBJ1-5; clone size: .; D gene: .; CDR3 protein: CASSLSGNQPQHF; CDR3 DNA: TGTGCCAGTAGTCTCTCTGGCAATCAGCCCCAGCATTTT
V gene: TRBV19; J gene: TRBJ2-7; clone size: .; D gene: .; CDR3 protein: CAKDSSSYEQYF; CDR3 DNA: TGTGCCAAGGACAGTAGCTCCTACGAGCAGTACTTC
V gene: TRBV7-3; J gene: TRBJ2-7; clone size: .; D gene: TRBD1; CDR3 protein: CASSLATGGTYEQYF; CDR3 DNA: TGTGCCAGCAGCTTAGCTACAGGGGGGACCTACGAGCAGTACTTC
V gene: TRBV5-1; J gene: TRBJ1-3; clone size: .; D gene: .; CDR3 protein: CASSEGGVSGNTIYF; CDR3 DNA: TGCGCCAGCAGCGAAGGAGGGGTATCTGGAAACACCATATATTTT
V gene: TRBV12-3/TRBV12-4; J gene: TRBJ1-2; clone size: few; D gene: .; CDR3 protein: CASISGNNYGYTF; CDR3 DNA: TGTGCCAGCATTTCAGGGAATAATTATGGCTACACCTTC
V gene: TRBV6-1; J gene: TRBJ2-2; clone size: .; D gene: TRBD1; CDR3 protein: CASSAGTASNTGELFF; CDR3 DNA: TGTGCCAGCAGTGCCGGGACAGCCTCTAACACCGGGGAGCTGTTTTTT